A selection of T cell receptor beta chains follows, all from one sample in a study of T cell responses to AZD1222 COVID-19 vaccine. Clones were sequenced by immunoSEQ multiplex PCR, and TCRdb holds only the in-frame ones, with some missing. The sample lists about 180,000 clones, around 90% occurring once. The starting material was peripheral blood, obtained on day 0 of AZD1222 vaccination. These receptors originate from an adult in good health. CDR3s include the opening cysteine and the closing phenylalanine or tryptophan. A D gene is named only where the DNA matches it firmly. Not all rows give a size; the values are once, few, many and, for expanded clones, a class.

J gene: TRBJ2-1
D gene: TRBD1
V gene: TRBV29-1
clone size: NA
CDR3 protein: CSVGGTGFNNEQFF
CDR3 DNA: TGCAGCGTTGGAGGGACAGGGTTTAACAATGAGCAGTTCTTC

J gene: TRBJ1-1
D gene: NA
V gene: TRBV2
clone size: NA
CDR3 protein: CASSESGGNTEAFF
CDR3 DNA: TGTGCCAGCAGTGAATCGGGGGGGAACACTGAAGCTTTCTTT

J gene: TRBJ1-6
D gene: NA
V gene: TRBV28
clone size: NA
CDR3 protein: CASSQAGALDSPLHF
CDR3 DNA: TGTGCCAGCAGCCAGGCAGGGGCTTTGGATTCACCCCTCCACTTT

J gene: TRBJ1-4
D gene: TRBD1
V gene: TRBV10-3
clone size: NA
CDR3 protein: CAISPTQGGLGEKLFF
CDR3 DNA: TGTGCCATCAGCCCCACACAGGGGGGACTGGGTGAAAAACTGTTTTTT

J gene: TRBJ1-2
D gene: NA
V gene: TRBV5-8
clone size: NA
CDR3 protein: CASSRDPRPLYGYTF
CDR3 DNA: TGTGCCAGCAGCAGGGACCCCCGTCCCCTATATGGCTACACCTTC

J gene: TRBJ1-2
D gene: NA
V gene: TRBV27
clone size: NA
CDR3 protein: CASSLLSGAYGYTF
CDR3 DNA: TGTGCCAGCAGTTTATTGTCAGGGGCCTATGGCTACACCTTC

J gene: TRBJ1-1
D gene: NA
V gene: TRBV24-1
clone size: NA
CDR3 protein: CATSDAGSTEAFF
CDR3 DNA: TGTGCCACCAGTGATGCAGGGTCCACTGAAGCTTTCTTT

J gene: TRBJ2-7
D gene: NA
V gene: TRBV9
clone size: NA
CDR3 protein: CASSVTESYEQYF
CDR3 DNA: TGTGCCAGCAGCGTAACAGAGAGTTACGAGCAGTACTTC

J gene: TRBJ2-1
D gene: NA
V gene: TRBV4-1
clone size: NA
CDR3 protein: CASSQEGASYNEQFF
CDR3 DNA: TGCGCCAGCAGCCAAGAAGGGGCCAGCTACAATGAGCAGTTCTTC

J gene: TRBJ2-3
D gene: NA
V gene: TRBV14
clone size: once
CDR3 protein: CASSKIGRSTDTQYF
CDR3 DNA: TGTGCCAGCAGTAAAATAGGCAGAAGCACAGATACGCAGTATTTT

J gene: TRBJ1-1
D gene: NA
V gene: TRBV4-1
clone size: NA
CDR3 protein: CASSQVPGFEAFF
CDR3 DNA: TGCGCCAGCAGCCAAGTTCCTGGGTTTGAAGCTTTCTTT

J gene: TRBJ2-1
D gene: TRBD1
V gene: TRBV11-3
clone size: NA
CDR3 protein: CASSFGVEGTEDYNEQFF
CDR3 DNA: TGTGCCAGCAGCTTTGGGGTCGAGGGGACAGAAGACTACAATGAGCAGTTCTTC

J gene: TRBJ1-4
D gene: NA
V gene: TRBV5-4
clone size: NA
CDR3 protein: CASSLAGGSEKLFF
CDR3 DNA: TGTGCCAGCAGCTTGGCGGGGGGAAGTGAAAAACTGTTTTTT

J gene: TRBJ2-1
D gene: NA
V gene: TRBV29-1
clone size: NA
CDR3 protein: CSSAGYNEQFF
CDR3 DNA: TGCAGCTCAGCGGGTTACAATGAGCAGTTCTTC

J gene: TRBJ2-1
D gene: NA
V gene: TRBV4-2
clone size: NA
CDR3 protein: CASSQDIGGAGEQFF
CDR3 DNA: TGTGCCAGCAGCCAAGATATCGGGGGCGCGGGTGAGCAGTTCTTC

J gene: TRBJ1-1
D gene: NA
V gene: TRBV28
clone size: NA
CDR3 protein: CASSSLGTEEAFF
CDR3 DNA: TGTGCCAGCAGTTCCCTAGGGACGGAAGAAGCTTTCTTT

J gene: TRBJ1-3
D gene: NA
V gene: TRBV5-1
clone size: NA
CDR3 protein: CASSPLGGSGNTIYF
CDR3 DNA: TGCGCCAGCAGCCCTTTGGGGGGATCTGGAAACACCATATATTTT

J gene: TRBJ1-3
D gene: NA
V gene: TRBV19
clone size: NA
CDR3 protein: CASISGSWSGNTIYF
CDR3 DNA: TGTGCCAGTATCTCGGGCTCCTGGTCTGGAAACACCATATATTTT

J gene: TRBJ1-2
D gene: NA
V gene: TRBV3-1/TRBV3-2
clone size: NA
CDR3 protein: CASSQATGNHTF
CDR3 DNA: TGTGCCAGCAGCCAAGCCACAGGGAACCACACCTTC

J gene: TRBJ2-2
D gene: NA
V gene: TRBV5-5
clone size: NA
CDR3 protein: CASSPDSLTGELFF
CDR3 DNA: TGTGCCAGCAGCCCCGACAGTTTGACCGGGGAGCTGTTTTTT

J gene: TRBJ1-2
D gene: NA
V gene: TRBV6-5
clone size: NA
CDR3 protein: CASTAGGLNYGYTF
CDR3 DNA: TGTGCCAGCACCGCCGGGGGTTTGAACTATGGCTACACCTTC

J gene: TRBJ1-1
D gene: NA
V gene: TRBV6-5
clone size: NA
CDR3 protein: CASSYSTWNTEAFF
CDR3 DNA: TGTGCCAGCAGTTACTCGACGTGGAACACTGAAGCTTTCTTT

J gene: TRBJ1-1
D gene: NA
V gene: TRBV30
clone size: NA
CDR3 protein: CAIIGGFTEAFF
CDR3 DNA: TGTGCCATCATTGGGGGATTCACTGAAGCTTTCTTT

J gene: TRBJ1-1
D gene: TRBD1
V gene: TRBV5-6
clone size: NA
CDR3 protein: CASSTGRQGQAFF
CDR3 DNA: TGTGCCAGCAGCACCGGCCGACAGGGACAAGCTTTCTTT

J gene: TRBJ2-1
D gene: NA
V gene: TRBV10-3
clone size: once
CDR3 protein: CAISEVSGSYNEQFF
CDR3 DNA: TGTGCCATCAGTGAGGTCAGCGGGTCCTACAATGAGCAGTTCTTC

J gene: TRBJ2-3
D gene: NA
V gene: TRBV27
clone size: NA
CDR3 protein: CASSSVTDTQYF
CDR3 DNA: TGTGCCAGCAGTTCCGTCACAGATACGCAGTATTTT

J gene: TRBJ2-7
D gene: NA
V gene: TRBV5-1
clone size: NA
CDR3 protein: CASSPRDQGAEQYF
CDR3 DNA: TGCGCCAGCAGCCCCAGGGACCAAGGGGCCGAGCAGTACTTC

J gene: TRBJ2-3
D gene: NA
V gene: TRBV9
clone size: NA
CDR3 protein: CASTLLGSRADTQYF
CDR3 DNA: TGTGCCAGCACCCTCCTCGGGAGTCGGGCAGATACGCAGTATTTT

J gene: TRBJ1-2
D gene: NA
V gene: TRBV5-1
clone size: few
CDR3 protein: CASSLVGLGDYGYTF
CDR3 DNA: TGCGCCAGCAGCTTGGTAGGTCTCGGGGACTATGGCTACACCTTC